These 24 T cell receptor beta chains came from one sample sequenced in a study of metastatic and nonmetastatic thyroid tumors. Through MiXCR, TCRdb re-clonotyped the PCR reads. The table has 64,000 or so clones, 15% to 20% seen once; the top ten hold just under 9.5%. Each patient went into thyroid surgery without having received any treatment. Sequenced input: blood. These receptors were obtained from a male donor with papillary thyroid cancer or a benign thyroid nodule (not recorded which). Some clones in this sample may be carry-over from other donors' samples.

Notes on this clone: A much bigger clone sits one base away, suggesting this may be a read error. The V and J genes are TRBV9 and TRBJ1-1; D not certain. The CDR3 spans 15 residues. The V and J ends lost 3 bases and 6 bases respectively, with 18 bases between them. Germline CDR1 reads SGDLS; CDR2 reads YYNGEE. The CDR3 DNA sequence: TGTGCCAGCAGCGGACACGCAGGCCCCGGGGCTGAAGCTTTCTTT. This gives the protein CASSGHAGPGAEAFF.

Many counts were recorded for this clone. The DNA of the CDR3 is TGTGCCAGCAGTCTCGCAGTGGCTAGCGGGACACCCACCGGGGAGCTGTTTTTT. Protein: CASSLAVASGTPTGELFF. The chain links TRBV27 to TRBJ2-2; 9 nucleotides line up with TRBD2. CDR3 length: 18 residues. Germline CDR1 MNHEY, CDR2 SMNVEV (reference sequence). V shed 5 bases, J shed 4 bases, and the junction held 14 bases outside the gene matches.

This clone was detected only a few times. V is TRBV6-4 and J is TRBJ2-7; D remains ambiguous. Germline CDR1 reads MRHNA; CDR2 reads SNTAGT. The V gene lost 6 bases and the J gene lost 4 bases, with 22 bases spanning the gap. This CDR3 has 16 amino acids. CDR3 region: CASRQCRMLRRYEQYV. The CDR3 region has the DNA TGTGCCAGCAGGCAGTGCCGGATGCTAAGACGGTACGAGCAGTACGTC.

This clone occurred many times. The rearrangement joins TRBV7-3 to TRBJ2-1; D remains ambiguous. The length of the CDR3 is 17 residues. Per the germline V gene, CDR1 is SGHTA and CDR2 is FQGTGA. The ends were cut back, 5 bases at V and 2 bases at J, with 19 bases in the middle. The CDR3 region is CASSPRGRRITYNEQFF. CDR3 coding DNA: TGTGCCAGCAGCCCCCGTGGTAGGCGGATAACCTACAATGAGCAGTTCTTC.

In nucleotides, the CDR3 is TGCAGTGCCAATATCTGGGACATTATTTCACCCCTCCACTTT. Protein product: CSANIWDIISPLHF. V and J are TRBV20-1 and TRBJ1-6; maybe TRBD1 (6 bases). V was clipped by 6 bases and J by 9 bases, with 18 bases between them. CDR1 is DFQATT, CDR2 SNEGSKA, per germline (reference sequence). This CDR3 contains 14 residues.

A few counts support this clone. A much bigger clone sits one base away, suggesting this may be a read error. CDR3 DNA: TGCATTGTAAGGACAACCGAAAACTATGGCTACACCTTC. It yields the protein CIVRTTENYGYTF. This rearrangement joins TRBV20-1 to TRBJ1-2; D is perhaps TRBD1 (5 bases). There are 13 residues in the CDR3. Germline lookup yields CDR1 DFQATT and CDR2 SNEGSKA (reference sequence).

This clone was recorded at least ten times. CDR3 sequence (DNA): TGCGCCAGCAGCCTCACGACTAGCGGGGGGCAAGATACGCAGTATTTT. Protein sequence: CASSLTTSGGQDTQYF. V usage is TRBV4-1 and J usage is TRBJ2-3; 13 bases line up with TRBD2. The V segment lost 4 bases and the J segment 5 bases; nucleotides outside the gene matches: 6. CDR1 and CDR2 (germline): MGHRA, YSYEKL. This CDR3 has 16 residues.

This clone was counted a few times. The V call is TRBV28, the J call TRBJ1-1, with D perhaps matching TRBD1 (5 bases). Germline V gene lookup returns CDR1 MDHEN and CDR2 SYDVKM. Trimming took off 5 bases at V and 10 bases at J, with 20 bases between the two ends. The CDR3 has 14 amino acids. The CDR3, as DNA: TGTGCCAGCAGTCCTAGGGGCTTCCGGGTACGAGCTTTCTTT. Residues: CASSPRGFRVRAFF.

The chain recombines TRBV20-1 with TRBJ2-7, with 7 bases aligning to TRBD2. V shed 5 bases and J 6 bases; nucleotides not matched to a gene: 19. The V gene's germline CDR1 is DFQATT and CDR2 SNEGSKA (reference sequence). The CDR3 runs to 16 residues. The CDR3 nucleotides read TGCAGTGCTCTGGGTGTGGTTAGACTAGCTGGACTCGAGCAGTACTTC. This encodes CSALGVVRLAGLEQYF.

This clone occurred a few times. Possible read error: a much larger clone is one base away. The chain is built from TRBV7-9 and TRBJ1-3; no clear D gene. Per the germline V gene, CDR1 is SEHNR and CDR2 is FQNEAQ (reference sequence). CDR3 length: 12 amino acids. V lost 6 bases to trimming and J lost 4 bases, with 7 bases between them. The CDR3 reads CASRLWGNTIYF. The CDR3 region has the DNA TGTGCCAGCAGATTATGGGGAAACACCATATATTTT.

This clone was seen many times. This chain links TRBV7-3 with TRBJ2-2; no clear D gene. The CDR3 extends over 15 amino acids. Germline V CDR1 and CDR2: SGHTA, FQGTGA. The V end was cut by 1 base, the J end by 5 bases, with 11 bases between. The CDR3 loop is CASSLSLLGTGELFF. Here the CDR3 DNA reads TGTGCCAGCAGCTTAAGTTTGCTGGGAACCGGGGAGCTGTTTTTT.

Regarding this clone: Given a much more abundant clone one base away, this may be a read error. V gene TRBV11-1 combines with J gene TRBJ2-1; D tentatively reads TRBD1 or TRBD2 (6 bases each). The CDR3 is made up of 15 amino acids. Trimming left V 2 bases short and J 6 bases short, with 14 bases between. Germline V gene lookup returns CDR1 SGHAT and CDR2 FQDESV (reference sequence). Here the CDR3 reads CASSLLGGPCNEQFF. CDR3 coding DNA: TGTGCCAGCAGCTTACTTGGGGGGCCCTGCAATGAGCAGTTCTTC. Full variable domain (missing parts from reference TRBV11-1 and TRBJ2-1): EAEVAQSPRYKITEKSQAVAFWCDPISGHATLYWYRQILGQGPELLVQFQDESVVDDSQLPKDRFSAERLKGVDSTLKIQPAELGDSAMYLCASSLLGGPCNEQFFGPGTRLTVL.

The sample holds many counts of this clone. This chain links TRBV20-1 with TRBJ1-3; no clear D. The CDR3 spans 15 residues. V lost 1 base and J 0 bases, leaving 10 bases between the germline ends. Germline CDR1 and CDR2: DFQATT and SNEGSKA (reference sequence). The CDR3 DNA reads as TGCAGTGCTAGAGTCGACGGGAGCTCTGGAAACACCATATATTTT. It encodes CSARVDGSSGNTIYF.

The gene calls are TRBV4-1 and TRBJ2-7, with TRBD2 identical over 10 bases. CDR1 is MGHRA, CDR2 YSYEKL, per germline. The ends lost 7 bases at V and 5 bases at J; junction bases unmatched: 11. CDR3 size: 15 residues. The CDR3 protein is CASTPLAGAVDEQYF. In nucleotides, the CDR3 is TGCGCCAGCACCCCTCTAGCGGGAGCCGTCGACGAGCAGTACTTC.

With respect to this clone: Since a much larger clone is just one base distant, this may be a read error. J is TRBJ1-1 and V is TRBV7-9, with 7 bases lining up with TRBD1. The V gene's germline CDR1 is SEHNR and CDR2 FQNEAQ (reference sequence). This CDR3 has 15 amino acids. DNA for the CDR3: TGTGTCAGCAGCCCAAAGACAGGGATGAACACTGAAGCTTTCTTT. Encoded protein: CVSSPKTGMNTEAFF. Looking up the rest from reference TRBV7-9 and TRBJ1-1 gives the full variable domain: DTGVSQNPRHKITKRGQNVTFRCDPISEHNRLYWYRQTLGQGPEFLTYFQNEAQLEKSRLLSDRFSAERPKGSFSTLEIQRTEQGDSAMYLCVSSPKTGMNTEAFFGQGTRLTVV.

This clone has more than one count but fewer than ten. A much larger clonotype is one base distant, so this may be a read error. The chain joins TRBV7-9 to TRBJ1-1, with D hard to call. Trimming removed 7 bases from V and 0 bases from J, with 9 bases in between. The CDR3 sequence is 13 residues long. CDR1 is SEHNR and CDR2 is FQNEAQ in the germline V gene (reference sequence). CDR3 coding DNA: TGTGCCAGCATTTATCCATTGAACACTGAAGCTTTCTTT. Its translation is CASIYPLNTEAFF.

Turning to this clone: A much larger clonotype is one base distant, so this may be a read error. The CDR3: CASSLATGDEQFF. CDR3 nucleotide sequence: TGTGCCAGCAGCTTAGCGACAGGGGATGAGCAGTTCTTC. The chain has TRBV7-3 and TRBJ2-1, with 8 bases matching TRBD1. Germline V lookup: CDR1 SGHTA, CDR2 FQGTGA. The CDR3 has 13 residues. J gave up 8 bases and V 2 bases, and 2 bases lay outside the gene matches.

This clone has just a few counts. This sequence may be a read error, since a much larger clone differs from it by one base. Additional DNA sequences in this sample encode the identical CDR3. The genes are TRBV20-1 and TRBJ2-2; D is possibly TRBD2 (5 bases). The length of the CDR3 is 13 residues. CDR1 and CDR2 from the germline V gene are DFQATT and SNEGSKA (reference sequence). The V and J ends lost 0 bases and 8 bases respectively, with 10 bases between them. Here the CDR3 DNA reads TGCAGTGCTAGAGACGGGGTAACAGGGGAGCTGTTTTTT. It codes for CSARDGVTGELFF.

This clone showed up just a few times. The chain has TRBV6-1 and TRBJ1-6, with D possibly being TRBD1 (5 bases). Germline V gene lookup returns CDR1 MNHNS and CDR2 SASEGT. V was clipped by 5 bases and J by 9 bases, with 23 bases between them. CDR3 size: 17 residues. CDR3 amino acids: CASSSSRAGIGGSPLHF. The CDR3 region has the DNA TGTGCCAGCAGTTCTTCCCGAGCGGGGATCGGGGGTTCACCCCTCCACTTT.

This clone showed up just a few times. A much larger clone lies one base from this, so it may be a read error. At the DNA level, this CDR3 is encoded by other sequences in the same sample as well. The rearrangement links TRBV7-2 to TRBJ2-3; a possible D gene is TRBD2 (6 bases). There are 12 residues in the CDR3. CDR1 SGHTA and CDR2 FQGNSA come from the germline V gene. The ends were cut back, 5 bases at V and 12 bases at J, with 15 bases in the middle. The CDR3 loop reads CASSRRDGTQYF. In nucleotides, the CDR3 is TGTGCCAGCAGCCGGAGGGATGGGACTCAGTATTTT. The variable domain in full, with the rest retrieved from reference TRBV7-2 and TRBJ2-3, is GAGVSQSPSNKVTEKGKDVELRCDPISGHTALYWYRQSLGQGLEFLIYFQGNSAPDKSGLPSDRFSAERTGGSVSTLTIQRTQQEDSAVYLCASSRRDGTQYFGPGTRLTVL.

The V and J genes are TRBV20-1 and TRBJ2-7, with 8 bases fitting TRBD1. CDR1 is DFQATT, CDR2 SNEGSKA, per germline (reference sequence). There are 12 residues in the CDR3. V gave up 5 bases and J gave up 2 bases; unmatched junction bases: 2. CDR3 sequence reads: CSAGDRPYEQYF. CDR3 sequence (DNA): TGCAGTGCTGGGGACAGGCCCTACGAGCAGTACTTC.

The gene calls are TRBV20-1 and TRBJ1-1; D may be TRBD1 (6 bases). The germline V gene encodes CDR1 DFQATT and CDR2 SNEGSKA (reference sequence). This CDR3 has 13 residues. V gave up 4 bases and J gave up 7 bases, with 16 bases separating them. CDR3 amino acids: CSAIGGRRSEAFF. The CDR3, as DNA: TGCAGTGCTATCGGGGGGCGGCGGAGTGAAGCTTTCTTT.

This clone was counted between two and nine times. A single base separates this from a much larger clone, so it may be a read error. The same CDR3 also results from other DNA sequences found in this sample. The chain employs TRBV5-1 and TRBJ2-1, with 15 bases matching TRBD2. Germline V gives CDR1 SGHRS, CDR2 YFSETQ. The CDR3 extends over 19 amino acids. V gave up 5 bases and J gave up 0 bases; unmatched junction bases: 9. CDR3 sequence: CASRPSGLAGGSSYNEQFF. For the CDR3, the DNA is TGCGCCAGCAGGCCCTCGGGACTAGCGGGAGGTAGCTCCTACAATGAGCAGTTCTTC.

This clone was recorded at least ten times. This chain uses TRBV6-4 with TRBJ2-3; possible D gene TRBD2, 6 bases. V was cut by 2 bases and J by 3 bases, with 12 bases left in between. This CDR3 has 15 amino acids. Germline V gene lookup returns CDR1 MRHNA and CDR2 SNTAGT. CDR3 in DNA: TGTGCCAGCAGTGACGGGGGGACCGCTACAGATACGCAGTATTTT. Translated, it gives CASSDGGTATDTQYF.